This TCR beta chain was captured in a study of blood T cell repertoires in COVID-19. This CDR3 spans 16 amino acids. V was clipped by 1 base and J by 6 bases; unmatched bases: 8. Germline CDR1 reads SEHNR; CDR2 reads FQNEAQ (reference sequence). Some clones are missing from TCRdb's copy, which holds only in-frame ones; the method was immunoSEQ multiplex PCR. The sample lists under 300,000 clones, roughly 88% seen once, with 2.1% in the top ten. This chain uses TRBV7-9 with TRBJ1-5, with 8 bases aligning to TRBD1. Material: peripheral blood. This clonotype was sampled from a woman between 40 and 55 years old who had recovered from COVID-19. DNA of the CDR3: TGTGCCAGCAGCTTAGTAGTAGGACAGGGAAGTCAGCCCCAGCATTTT. This sequence encodes CASSLVVGQGSQPQHF.